Following are 27 T cell receptor beta chains from one sample sequenced in a study of spatial heterogeneity in lung cancer. Time point specified: blood at routine non-recurrence follow-up after resection. Unsorted whole RNA of tumor, nontumor lung or frozen PBMC was sequenced. TCRdb called the 5' RACE reads again in MiXCR, with one record for every CDR3 protein. Altogether under 30,000 distinct CDR3 sequences are present, around 5.8% being singletons, with the ten largest covering around 21%. Source: PBMCs, taken at follow-up. The receptor source for this set is a male donor with early-stage non-small cell lung cancer.

This clonotype was detected a few times. The CDR3 spells CASSPGTGSRGYTF. For the CDR3, the DNA is TGTGCCAGCAGTCCCGGGACAGGGAGTCGGGGCTACACCTTC. The genes are TRBV7-3 and TRBJ1-2; 9 nucleotides align to TRBD1. Germline V CDR1 and CDR2: SGHTA, FQGTGA. The V gene end was trimmed by 6 bases and the J gene end by 8 bases; junction bases not matched to a gene: 10. This CDR3 is built from 14 residues.

This clonotype appeared a few times. This chain uses TRBV9 with TRBJ2-3, with 12 bases fitting TRBD2. CDR3 size: 15 residues. The V and J ends lost 7 bases and 6 bases, in that order; junction bases with no gene match: 9. Per germline, CDR1 SGDLS and CDR2 YYNGEE. The CDR3 spells CASGSSGRADDTQYF. CDR3 DNA sequence: TGTGCCAGCGGGTCTAGCGGGAGGGCAGACGATACGCAGTATTTT.

The V and J genes are TRBV12-3 or TRBV12-4 and TRBJ2-5; the match to TRBD1 covers 10 bases. V was pared by 5 bases and J by 1 base, with 16 bases of the junction left unmatched. The CDR3 covers 19 residues. DNA for the CDR3: TGTGCCAGCAGTCCTTTGTGGGCCGACGACAGGGGGCCCCAAGAGACCCAGTACTTC. This encodes CASSPLWADDRGPQETQYF.

This clonotype was counted many times. The chain couples TRBV28 to TRBJ1-4; D is ambiguous. CDR1 and CDR2 from the germline V gene are MDHEN and SYDVKM. Trimming left V 3 bases short and J 4 bases short, with 9 bases between. There are 14 residues in the CDR3. CDR3 residues: CASSLQRFNEKLFF. CDR3 DNA: TGTGCCAGCAGTTTGCAACGGTTTAATGAAAAACTGTTTTTT.

This clonotype was observed at least ten times. V is TRBV28 and J is TRBJ1-2, with 8 bases identical to TRBD1. The CDR3 loop spans 14 amino acids. Germline V gene lookup returns CDR1 MDHEN and CDR2 SYDVKM. Trimming at V came to 5 bases and at J to 2 bases, leaving 4 bases not matched to a gene. CDR3 sequence (DNA): TGTGCCAGCAGTCCAGGGGACAGGAACTATGGCTACACCTTC. This sequence encodes CASSPGDRNYGYTF.

Regarding this clonotype: A much more abundant neighbour one base away suggests this may be a read error. V is TRBV20-1 and J is TRBJ2-5; D may be TRBD1 (6 bases). V dropped 2 bases and J dropped 3 bases, with 13 bases sitting between them. CDR3 size: 14 residues. Germline V gene data show CDR1 as DFQATT and CDR2 as SNEGSKA (reference sequence). The CDR3 nucleotides are TGCAGTGCTAGAACAGGGCGCCCAAAAGAGACCCAGTACTTC. Protein product: CSARTGRPKETQYF.

This clonotype has at least ten counts. V and J are TRBV11-2 and TRBJ2-2; possible D gene TRBD1, 5 bases. This CDR3 is built from 16 residues. V shed 1 base and J shed 4 bases, with 13 bases lying between them. Per the germline V gene, CDR1 is SGHAT and CDR2 is FQNNGV. CDR3 in DNA: TGTGCCAGCAGCTTAGTGGTGGGGCCCGGCACCGGGGAGCTGTTTTTT. Translation gives CASSLVVGPGTGELFF.

This clonotype showed up many times. The rearrangement links TRBV18 to TRBJ1-1; D unresolved. The germline V and J ends were trimmed by 10 bases and 1 base, with 13 bases remaining between them. The CDR3 covers 13 residues. Germline assignment: CDR1 KGHSH and CDR2 LQKENI. In DNA form, the CDR3 reads TGTGCCACTCTCGTTACAAGGAACACTGAAGCTTTCTTT. This sequence encodes CATLVTRNTEAFF.

This clonotype was counted a few times. The chain combines TRBV5-1 with TRBJ2-3; 7 bases line up with TRBD1. The CDR3 runs to 17 residues. CDR1 SGHRS and CDR2 YFSETQ come from the germline V gene. Germline trimming cut 1 base from V and 4 bases from J; bases unmatched to any gene: 12. CDR3 region: CASSLPVGQAYADTQYF. In DNA, the CDR3 is TGCGCCAGCAGCTTGCCCGTAGGACAGGCTTACGCAGATACGCAGTATTTT.

This clonotype was counted ten times or more. The chain recombines TRBV27 with TRBJ2-3, with D perhaps TRBD2 (5 bases). Germline values: CDR1 MNHEY, CDR2 SMNVEV (reference sequence). Trimming stripped 1 base from V and 6 bases from J, with 11 bases between. The CDR3 has 14 amino acids. CDR3 DNA sequence: TGTGCCAGCAGTTTATGGGGAAGAGGGGATACGCAGTATTTT. Residues: CASSLWGRGDTQYF.

CDR3 bases: TGCGCCAGCAGTCCCACGGGGTCGCGGACCTACGAGCAGTACGTC. Translating gives CASSPTGSRTYEQYV. This chain joins TRBV23-1 and TRBJ2-7; maybe TRBD2 (5 bases). TRBV23-1 belongs to the ORF category, with a function that is uncertain. The CDR3 runs to 15 residues. The V and J ends lost 4 bases and 2 bases respectively, with 15 bases between them.

This clonotype was observed a few times. The chain is built from TRBV18 and TRBJ1-5; D gene uncertain. The V end lost 2 bases, the J end lost 4 bases, and 12 bases lay between the germline ends. This CDR3 is 15 amino acids long. From germline, CDR1 is KGHSH and CDR2 LQKENI. Written as DNA, the CDR3 is TGTGCCAGCTCACCAGCTACGGGAGTTAATCAGCCCCAGCATTTT. It translates to CASSPATGVNQPQHF.

This clonotype was recorded many times. The chain joins TRBV10-3 to TRBJ2-7, with 7 bases identical to TRBD2. Trimming removed 11 bases from V and 7 bases from J; junction bases left unmatched: 14. The germline V gene has CDR1 ENHRY and CDR2 SYGVKD. This CDR3 has 13 amino acids. The CDR3 DNA sequence: TGTGCCTACGACCCCGGACTAGTGGATGAGCAGTACGTC. This encodes CAYDPGLVDEQYV.

There are many counts of this clonotype. V gene TRBV10-3 combines with J gene TRBJ2-3; 7 bases fit TRBD2. CDR1 and CDR2 (germline): ENHRY, SYGVKD. V lost 3 bases to trimming and J lost 5 bases; unmatched junction nucleotides: 5. This CDR3 spans 14 amino acids. CDR3: CAISDGVAGDTQYF. The DNA of the CDR3 is TGTGCCATCAGTGATGGGGTAGCGGGAGATACGCAGTATTTT.

At least ten counts were recorded for this clonotype. V is TRBV14 and J is TRBJ2-1, with a possible D match to TRBD1 (5 bases). The CDR3 spans 13 residues. With 1 base removed from V and 4 bases from J, the gap between germline ends came to 5 bases. Germline CDR1 is SGHDN and CDR2 is FVKESK. DNA of the CDR3: TGTGCCAGCAGCCAAGCAGGGTACAATGAGCAGTTCTTC. It is translated as CASSQAGYNEQFF. Drawing the rest from reference TRBV14 and TRBJ2-1, the complete variable domain is EAGVTQFPSHSVIEKGQTVTLRCDPISGHDNLYWYRRVMGKEIKFLLHFVKESKQDESGMPNNRFLAERTGGTYSTLKVQPAELEDSGVYFCASSQAGYNEQFFGPGTRLTVL.

This clonotype has ten or more counts. This chain links TRBV12-3 or TRBV12-4 with TRBJ1-1, with no clear D. The V gene lost 4 bases and the J gene lost 0 bases, with 9 bases spanning the gap. This CDR3 comprises 14 residues. This CDR3 is CASSSPGMNTEAFF. The CDR3 nucleotides read TGTGCCAGCAGTTCACCGGGTATGAACACTGAAGCTTTCTTT.

This clonotype showed up many times. The chain joins TRBV12-3 or TRBV12-4 to TRBJ1-5, with TRBD1 matching over 7 bases. The ends lost 5 bases at V and 2 bases at J; junction bases unmatched: 9. The CDR3 totals 16 residues. The CDR3 sequence: CASSPIQGKGNQPQHF. The CDR3 DNA reads as TGTGCCAGCAGTCCGATACAGGGGAAAGGCAATCAGCCCCAGCATTTT.

This clonotype appeared a few times. This chain links TRBV27 with TRBJ2-3, with 10 bases aligning to TRBD2. Germline CDR1 reads MNHEY; CDR2 reads SMNVEV (reference sequence). The CDR3 runs 14 residues. Trimming cost V 4 bases and J 7 bases; bases outside gene matches: 5. Here the CDR3 reads CASSSRLAGHTQYF. CDR3 DNA sequence: TGTGCCAGCAGTTCTCGACTAGCGGGCCATACGCAGTATTTT.

In its sample, this clonotype was seen a few times. The rearrangement uses TRBV7-2 and TRBJ1-2; D is unresolved. The ends were cut back, 4 bases at V and 3 bases at J, with 6 bases in the middle. This CDR3 region has 12 residues. Germline CDR1 reads SGHTA; CDR2 reads FQGNSA. The CDR3 loop reads CASSWTDYGYTF. The CDR3 region has the DNA TGTGCCAGCAGCTGGACGGACTATGGCTACACCTTC.

On this clonotype: A read error may be the cause here, since a much bigger clone is one base away. The chain has TRBV10-3 and TRBJ1-1; TRBD1 matches at 8 bases. Germline V gene data show CDR1 as ENHRY and CDR2 as SYGVKD. With V trimmed by 4 bases and J by 6 bases, 4 bases remained unmatched. The CDR3 sequence is 13 residues long. CDR3 coding DNA: TGTGCCATCAGTGCGACAGGGGTCGCTGAAGCTTTCTTT. Translation: CAISATGVAEAFF.

This clonotype has a handful of counts. This chain joins TRBV6-2 or TRBV6-3 and TRBJ2-6; either TRBD1 or TRBD2 may fit D (5 bases each). Per germline, CDR1 MNHEY and CDR2 SVGEGT. The CDR3 length is 20 residues. The V end was cut by 2 bases, the J end by 4 bases, with 24 bases between. CDR3 sequence (DNA): TGTGCCAGCAGTTACGTTTACCTCCGGGGCAGATTTTTCGGGGCCAACGTCCTGACTTTC. This sequence encodes CASSYVYLRGRFFGANVLTF.

This clonotype was seen repeatedly, ten times or more. V usage is TRBV14 and J usage is TRBJ2-1; D gene unclear. Germline V gene data show CDR1 as SGHDN and CDR2 as FVKESK. CDR3 length: 16 residues. Trimming removed 1 base from V and 4 bases from J, with 14 bases in between. The CDR3 spells CASSQGARDFYNEQFF. CDR3 in DNA: TGTGCCAGCAGCCAAGGGGCCCGCGACTTTTACAATGAGCAGTTCTTC.

This clonotype was detected many times. V is TRBV7-6 and J is TRBJ2-1; 9 positions match TRBD2. The germline V gene has CDR1 SGHVS and CDR2 FNYEAQ. Trimming at V came to 1 base and at J to 8 bases, leaving 6 bases not matched to a gene. The CDR3 is 15 amino acids. CDR3 residues: CASSLGGGAFDEQFF. CDR3 DNA sequence: TGTGCCAGCAGCTTAGGCGGGGGGGCCTTTGATGAGCAGTTCTTC.

This clonotype was seen ten or more times. V and J are TRBV24-1 and TRBJ1-1; possible D gene TRBD1, 5 bases. The CDR3 contains 16 residues. V was pared by 1 base and J by 3 bases, with 14 bases between. Germline V gene lookup returns CDR1 KGHDR and CDR2 SFDVKD. The CDR3 reads CATSDLPRGRDTEAFF. The DNA of the CDR3 is TGTGCCACCAGTGATTTACCCCGGGGCAGGGACACTGAAGCTTTCTTT.

This clonotype is medium-sized in the sample. This rearrangement joins TRBV2 to TRBJ1-4; D remains unclear. Germline CDR1 is SNHLY and CDR2 is FYNNEI. Between the trimmed V and J ends, which lost 5 bases and 4 bases, there was a span of 5 bases. The CDR3 sequence is 12 residues long. For the CDR3, the DNA is TGTGCCAGCAGTTCGAGTAATGAAAAACTGTTTTTT. Translation gives CASSSSNEKLFF.

The chain has TRBV27 and TRBJ2-7, with TRBD1 identical over 7 bases. The length of the CDR3 is 14 residues. Germline V gene lookup returns CDR1 MNHEY and CDR2 SMNVEV (reference sequence). J lost 6 bases, V lost 5 bases, and 10 bases had no gene match. CDR3 DNA sequence: TGTGCCAGCAGTATACAGGGGCTCCCTCTCGAGCAGTACTTC. Its translation is CASSIQGLPLEQYF.

The table lists this clonotype with many counts. V usage is TRBV7-2 and J usage is TRBJ2-4; TRBD1 matches at 9 bases. The CDR3 is 14 residues long. The trim removed 5 bases at V and 7 bases at J, leaving 6 bases unmatched. Germline CDR1 and CDR2: SGHTA and FQGNSA. CDR3 in DNA: TGTGCCAGCAGCCCACCGGGACAGGGCAACATTCAGTACTTC. It encodes CASSPPGQGNIQYF.